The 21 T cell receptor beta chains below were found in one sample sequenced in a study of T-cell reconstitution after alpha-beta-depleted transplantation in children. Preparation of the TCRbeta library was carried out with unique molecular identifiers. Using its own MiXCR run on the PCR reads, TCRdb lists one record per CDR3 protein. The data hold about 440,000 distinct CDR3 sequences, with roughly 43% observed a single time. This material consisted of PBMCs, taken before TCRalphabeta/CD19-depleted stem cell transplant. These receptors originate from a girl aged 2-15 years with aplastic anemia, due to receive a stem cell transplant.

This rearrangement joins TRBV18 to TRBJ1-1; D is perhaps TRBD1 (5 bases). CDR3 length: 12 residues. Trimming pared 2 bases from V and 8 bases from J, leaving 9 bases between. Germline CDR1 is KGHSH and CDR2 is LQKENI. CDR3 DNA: TGTGCCAGCTCACCAACGACAGCCGAAGCTTTCTTT. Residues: CASSPTTAEAFF.

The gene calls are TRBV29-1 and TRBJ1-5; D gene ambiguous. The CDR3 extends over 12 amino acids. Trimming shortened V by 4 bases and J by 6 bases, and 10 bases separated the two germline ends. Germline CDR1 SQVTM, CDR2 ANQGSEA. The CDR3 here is CSVASFGQPQHF. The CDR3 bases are TGCAGCGTTGCCTCTTTTGGTCAGCCCCAGCATTTT. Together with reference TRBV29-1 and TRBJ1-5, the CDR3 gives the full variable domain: SAVISQKPSRDICQRGTSLTIQCQVDSQVTMMFWYRQQPGQSLTLIATANQGSEATYESGFVIDKFPISRPNLTFSTLTVSNMSPEDSSIYLCSVASFGQPQHFGDGTRLSIL.

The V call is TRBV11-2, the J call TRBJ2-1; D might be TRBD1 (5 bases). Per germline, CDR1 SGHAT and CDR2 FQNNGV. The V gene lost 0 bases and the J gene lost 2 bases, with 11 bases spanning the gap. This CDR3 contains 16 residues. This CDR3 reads CASSLDRGPAYNEQFF. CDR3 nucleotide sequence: TGTGCCAGCAGCTTAGATAGGGGTCCCGCCTACAATGAGCAGTTCTTC.

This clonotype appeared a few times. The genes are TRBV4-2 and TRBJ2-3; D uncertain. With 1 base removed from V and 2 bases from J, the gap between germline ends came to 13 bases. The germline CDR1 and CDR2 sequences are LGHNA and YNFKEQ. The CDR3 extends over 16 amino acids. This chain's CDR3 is CASSQVARLSTDTQYF. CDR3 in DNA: TGTGCCAGCAGCCAAGTCGCGCGACTGTCCACAGATACGCAGTATTTT.

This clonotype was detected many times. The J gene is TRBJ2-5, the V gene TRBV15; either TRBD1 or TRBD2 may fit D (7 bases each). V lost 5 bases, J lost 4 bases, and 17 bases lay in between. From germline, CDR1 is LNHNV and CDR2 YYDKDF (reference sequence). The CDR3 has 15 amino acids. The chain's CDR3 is CATSRQTGRGETQYF. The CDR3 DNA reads TGTGCCACCAGCCGACAGACAGGGAGGGGAGAGACCCAGTACTTC. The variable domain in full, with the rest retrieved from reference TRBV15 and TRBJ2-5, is DAMVIQNPRYQVTQFGKPVTLSCSQTLNHNVMYWYQQKSSQAPKLLFHYYDKDFNNEADTPDNFQSRRPNTSFCFLDIRSPGLGDTAMYLCATSRQTGRGETQYFGPGTRLLVL.

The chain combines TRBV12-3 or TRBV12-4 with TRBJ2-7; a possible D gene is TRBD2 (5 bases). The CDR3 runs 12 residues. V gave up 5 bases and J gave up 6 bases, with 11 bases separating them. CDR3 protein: CASSRRLPEQYF. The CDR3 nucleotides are TGTGCCAGCAGTCGTAGACTACCCGAGCAGTACTTC.

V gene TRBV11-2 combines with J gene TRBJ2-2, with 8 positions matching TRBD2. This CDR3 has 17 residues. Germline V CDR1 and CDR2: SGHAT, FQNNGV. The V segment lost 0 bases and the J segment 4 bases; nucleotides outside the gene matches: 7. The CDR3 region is CASSLEALAGVTGELFF. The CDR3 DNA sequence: TGTGCCAGCAGCTTAGAAGCTCTAGCGGGCGTCACCGGGGAGCTGTTTTTT. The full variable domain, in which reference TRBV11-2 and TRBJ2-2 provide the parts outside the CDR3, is EAGVAQSPRYKIIEKRQSVAFWCNPISGHATLYWYQQILGQGPKLLIQFQNNGVVDDSQLPKDRFSAERLKGVDSTLKIQPAKLEDSAVYLCASSLEALAGVTGELFFGEGSRLTVL.

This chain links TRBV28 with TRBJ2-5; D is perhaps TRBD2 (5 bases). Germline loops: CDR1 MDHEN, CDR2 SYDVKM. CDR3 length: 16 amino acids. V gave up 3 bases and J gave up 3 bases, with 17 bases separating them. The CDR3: CASSFPSDGGKETQYF. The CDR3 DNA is TGTGCCAGCAGTTTCCCCTCAGACGGAGGAAAAGAGACCCAGTACTTC.

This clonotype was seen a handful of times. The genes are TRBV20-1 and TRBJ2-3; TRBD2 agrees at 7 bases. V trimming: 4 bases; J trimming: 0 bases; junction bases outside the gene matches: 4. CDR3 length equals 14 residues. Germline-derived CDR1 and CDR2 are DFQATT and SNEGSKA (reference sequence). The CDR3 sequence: CSAKRGPSTDTQYF. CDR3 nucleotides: TGCAGTGCTAAGCGGGGTCCAAGCACAGATACGCAGTATTTT.

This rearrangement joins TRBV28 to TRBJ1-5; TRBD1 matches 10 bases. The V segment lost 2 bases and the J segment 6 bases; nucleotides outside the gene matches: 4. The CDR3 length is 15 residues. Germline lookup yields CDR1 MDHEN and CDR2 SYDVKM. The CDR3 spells CASSLPDRGRQPQHF. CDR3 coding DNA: TGTGCCAGCAGTTTACCAGACAGGGGGCGTCAGCCCCAGCATTTT.

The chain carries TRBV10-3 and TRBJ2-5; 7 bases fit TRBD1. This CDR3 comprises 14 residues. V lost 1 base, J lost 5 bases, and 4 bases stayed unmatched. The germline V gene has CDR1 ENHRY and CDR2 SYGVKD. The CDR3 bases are TGTGCCATCAGTGAGTTAACAGGGGCGGAGACCCAGTACTTC. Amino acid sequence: CAISELTGAETQYF.

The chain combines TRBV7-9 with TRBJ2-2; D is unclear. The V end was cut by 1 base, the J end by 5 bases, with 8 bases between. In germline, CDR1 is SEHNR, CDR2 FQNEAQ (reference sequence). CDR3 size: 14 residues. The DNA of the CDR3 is TGTGCCAGCAGCTTAGAGTGGGGAACCGGGGAGCTGTTTTTT. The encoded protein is CASSLEWGTGELFF.

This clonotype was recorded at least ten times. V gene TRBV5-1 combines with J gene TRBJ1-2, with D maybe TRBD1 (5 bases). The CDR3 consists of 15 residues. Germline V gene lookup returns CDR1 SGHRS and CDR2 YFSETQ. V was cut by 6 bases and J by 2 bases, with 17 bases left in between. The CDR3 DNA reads TGCGCCAGCACCCAAGGTACAGGCTACAACTATGGCTACACCTTC. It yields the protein CASTQGTGYNYGYTF.

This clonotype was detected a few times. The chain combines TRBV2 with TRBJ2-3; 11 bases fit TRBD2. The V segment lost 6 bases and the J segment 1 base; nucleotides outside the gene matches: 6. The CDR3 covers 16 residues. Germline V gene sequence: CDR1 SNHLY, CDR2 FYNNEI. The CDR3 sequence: CASRDSGRAGTDTQYF. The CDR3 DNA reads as TGTGCCAGCAGGGATAGCGGGAGGGCCGGCACAGATACGCAGTATTTT.

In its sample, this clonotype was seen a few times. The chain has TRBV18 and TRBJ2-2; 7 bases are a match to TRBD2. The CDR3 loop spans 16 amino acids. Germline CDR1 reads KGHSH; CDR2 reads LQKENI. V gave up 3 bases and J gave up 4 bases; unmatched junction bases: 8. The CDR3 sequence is CASSPRTKRGTGELFF. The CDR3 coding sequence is TGTGCCAGCTCACCCCGGACAAAGCGGGGCACCGGGGAGCTGTTTTTT.

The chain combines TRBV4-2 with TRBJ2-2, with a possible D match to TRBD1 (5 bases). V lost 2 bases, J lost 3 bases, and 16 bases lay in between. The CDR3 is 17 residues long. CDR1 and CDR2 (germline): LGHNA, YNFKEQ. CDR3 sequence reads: CASSQYTGSLDTGELFF. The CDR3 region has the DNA TGTGCCAGCAGCCAATATACAGGATCCCTCGACACCGGGGAGCTGTTTTTT.

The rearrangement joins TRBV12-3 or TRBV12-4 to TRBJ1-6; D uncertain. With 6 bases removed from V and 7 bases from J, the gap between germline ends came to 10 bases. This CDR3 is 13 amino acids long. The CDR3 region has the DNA TGTGCCAGCAGCCAGAGCGGCAATTCACCCCTCCACTTT. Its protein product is CASSQSGNSPLHF.

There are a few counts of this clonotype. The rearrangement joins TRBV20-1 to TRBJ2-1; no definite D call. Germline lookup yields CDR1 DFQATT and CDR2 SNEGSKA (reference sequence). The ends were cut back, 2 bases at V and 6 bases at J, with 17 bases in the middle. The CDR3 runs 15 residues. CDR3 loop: CSARSVGSSRNEQFF. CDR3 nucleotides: TGCAGTGCTAGATCAGTAGGGTCTAGTCGCAATGAGCAGTTCTTC.

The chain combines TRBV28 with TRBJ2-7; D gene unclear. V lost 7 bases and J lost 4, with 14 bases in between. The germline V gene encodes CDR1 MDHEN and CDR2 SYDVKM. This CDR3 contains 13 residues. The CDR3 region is CASKNHPTYEQYF. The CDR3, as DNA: TGTGCCAGCAAAAACCACCCTACTTACGAGCAGTACTTC. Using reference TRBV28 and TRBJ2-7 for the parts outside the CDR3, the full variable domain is DVKVTQSSRYLVKRTGEKVFLECVQDMDHENMFWYRQDPGLGLRLIYFSYDVKMKEKGDIPEGYSVSREKKERFSLILESASTNQTSMYLCASKNHPTYEQYFGPGTRLTVT.

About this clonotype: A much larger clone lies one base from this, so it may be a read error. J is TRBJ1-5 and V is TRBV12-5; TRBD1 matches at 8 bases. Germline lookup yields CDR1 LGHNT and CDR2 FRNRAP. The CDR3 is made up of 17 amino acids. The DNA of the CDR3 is TGTGCTATTGGTTTCTTTCAGGGGTACAGGGGGAATCAGCCCCAGCATTTT. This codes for CAIGFFQGYRGNQPQHF.

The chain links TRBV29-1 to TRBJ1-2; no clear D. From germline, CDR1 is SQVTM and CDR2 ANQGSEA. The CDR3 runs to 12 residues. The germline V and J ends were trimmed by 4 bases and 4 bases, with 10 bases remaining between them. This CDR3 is CSVGGVLYGYTF. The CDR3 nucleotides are TGCAGCGTTGGCGGAGTCCTCTATGGCTACACCTTC.